This T cell receptor beta chain was recovered during a study of cytomegalovirus exposure and HLA in healthy donors. Overall study results and limits: Specificity for CMV antigens was confirmed in vitro for three of the CMV-associated chains. HLA allele associations emerged for around 15,000 TCR beta sequences in a later analysis, at 0.05 false discovery rate.

60 Vbeta and 13 Jbeta primers were used in PCR. The protocol was immunoSEQ multiplex PCR, while the TCRdb copy is restricted to in-frame clones and leaves out a portion. The table records about 150,000 clones, about 9.2% of them present only once. Turning to this clone: The antigen remains unidentified.

The CDR3 has 15 residues. Germline V lookup: CDR1 LNHDA, CDR2 SQIVND (reference sequence). Trimming cost V 0 bases and J 8 bases, with 14 bases left between them. This receptor was identified in a woman between 40 and 50 years old in good health and CMV-seropositive. V usage is TRBV19 and J usage is TRBJ2-1; weak D call: TRBD2 (6 bases). Material: PBMCs. The CDR3 DNA reads as TGTGCCAGTAGTATAGATGCCCCTAGGAGGGATGAGCAGTTCTTC. Translating gives CASSIDAPRRDEQFF. Combining the CDR3 with reference TRBV19 and TRBJ2-1 gives the whole variable domain DGGITQSPKYLFRKEGQNVTLSCEQNLNHDAMYWYRQDPGQGLRLIYYSQIVNDFQKGDIAEGYSVSREKKESFPLTVTSAQKNPTAFYLCASSIDAPRRDEQFFGPGTRLTVL.